This T cell receptor beta chain was identified during a study of lymphopenia after photon versus proton radiotherapy. Study results and limitations: Post-nadir diversity loss with photons came from oligoclonal expansion, particularly CD8+ Temra cells. Proton therapy kept repertoires fairly stable, unlike photons, which gained effector/memory cells. Larger post-nadir TCR diversity loss correlated inversely with survival in deceased patients. Better survival with proton therapy was suggested as possible, not demonstrated.

Germline loops: CDR1 SNHLY, CDR2 FYNNEI. The CDR3 is 19 amino acids. Trimming at V came to 5 bases and at J to 1 base, leaving 12 bases not matched to a gene. Details on this clone: Its target is unknown.

The assay was immunoSEQ multiplex PCR, and TCRdb's table has in-frame clones only and misses some. The sample yields around 33,000 clones, about 91% seen once. The sequence came from a woman between 65 and 79 years old with pancreatic cancer. Some clones in this sample may be carry-over from other donors' samples. The rearrangement uses TRBV2 and TRBJ2-6; the match to TRBD1 covers 9 bases. Sample: peripheral blood, taken from a patient treated with proton-based radiotherapy. CDR3 amino acids: CASSYIPGQGLSGANVLTF. CDR3 coding DNA: TGTGCCAGCAGTTACATTCCGGGACAGGGACTATCTGGGGCCAACGTCCTGACTTTC.